These T cell receptor beta chains were read from a single sample in a study of blood T cell repertoires in COVID-19. The repertoire was sequenced with immunoSEQ multiplex PCR; TCRdb's copy has only in-frame clones and lacks some. Here the sample spans 150,000 to 200,000 clones, around 85% being singletons. Sequencing used peripheral blood. The source is a man in his fifties or sixties who had recovered from COVID-19. CDR3s include the opening cysteine and the closing phenylalanine or tryptophan. The D gene is left open where the match is weak. Clone size is stated in some rows and not others, as once, few, many or a class when expanded.

V	D	J	size	CDR3	DNA
TRBV24-1	NA	TRBJ2-5	NA	CATSDLQQGHAQETQYF	TGTGCCACCAGTGATTTGCAGCAGGGGCATGCACAAGAGACCCAGTACTTC
TRBV5-8	NA	TRBJ1-1	NA	CASSLGDRINTEAFF	TGTGCCAGCAGCTTGGGAGACAGAATAAACACTGAAGCTTTCTTT
TRBV24-1	TRBD2	TRBJ2-5	NA	CATSLRGGETQYF	TGTGCCACCAGTCTTAGGGGAGGGGAGACCCAGTACTTC
TRBV5-4	NA	TRBJ2-5	NA	CASSGRGYETQYF	TGTGCCAGCAGTGGAAGAGGTTACGAGACCCAGTACTTC
TRBV14	TRBD1	TRBJ2-5	NA	CASSPKAGGLETQYF	TGTGCCAGCAGCCCCAAGGCAGGGGGTTTAGAGACCCAGTACTTC
TRBV7-9	TRBD2	TRBJ2-7	NA	CASSLERGRSYEQYF	TGTGCCAGCAGCTTGGAGCGGGGGCGCTCCTACGAGCAGTACTTC
TRBV27	TRBD1	TRBJ1-2	few	CASSRDVGQGASGYTF	TGTGCCAGCAGTAGGGATGTTGGACAGGGGGCGAGTGGCTACACCTTC
TRBV5-1	NA	TRBJ1-6	NA	CASSWAGAPNSPLHF	TGCGCCAGCAGCTGGGCGGGGGCTCCTAATTCACCCCTCCACTTT
TRBV7-9	NA	TRBJ1-6	NA	CASSSGLRNFNNSPLHF	TGTGCCAGCAGCTCGGGTTTGCGCAATTTTAATAATTCACCCCTCCACTTT
TRBV5-4	TRBD1	TRBJ2-1	NA	CASSLSRGRLNEQFF	TGTGCCAGCAGCTTGAGTAGGGGGCGGCTCAATGAGCAGTTCTTC
TRBV18	TRBD2	TRBJ2-3	NA	CASTRGGPGTDTQYF	TGTGCCAGCACCCGCGGGGGGCCGGGCACAGATACGCAGTATTTT
TRBV19	NA	TRBJ1-6	NA	CASSRVDNSPLHF	TGTGCCAGTAGTCGGGTCGATAATTCACCCCTCCACTTT
TRBV6-5	TRBD1	TRBJ2-5	NA	CASIGQEETQYF	TGTGCCAGCATCGGACAGGAAGAGACCCAGTACTTC
TRBV5-1	TRBD1	TRBJ2-1	NA	CASSFGQGSYNEQFF	TGCGCCAGCAGCTTCGGACAGGGGTCCTACAATGAGCAGTTCTTC
TRBV12-3/TRBV12-4	NA	TRBJ1-5	NA	CASSFGVGQPQHF	TGTGCCAGCAGTTTCGGGGTCGGTCAGCCCCAGCATTTT
TRBV19	TRBD2	TRBJ2-3	NA	CASSQTLAGNTDTQYF	TGTGCCAGTAGTCAGACACTAGCGGGGAACACAGATACGCAGTATTTT
TRBV5-8	NA	TRBJ1-4	NA	CASSERGDSTNEKLFF	TGTGCCAGCAGTGAGCGGGGAGACTCAACTAATGAAAAACTGTTTTTT
TRBV3-1/TRBV3-2	TRBD2	TRBJ2-3	once	CASSRRVSSGGTDTQYF	TGTGCCAGCAGCCGCCGCGTTTCTAGCGGGGGCACAGATACGCAGTATTTT